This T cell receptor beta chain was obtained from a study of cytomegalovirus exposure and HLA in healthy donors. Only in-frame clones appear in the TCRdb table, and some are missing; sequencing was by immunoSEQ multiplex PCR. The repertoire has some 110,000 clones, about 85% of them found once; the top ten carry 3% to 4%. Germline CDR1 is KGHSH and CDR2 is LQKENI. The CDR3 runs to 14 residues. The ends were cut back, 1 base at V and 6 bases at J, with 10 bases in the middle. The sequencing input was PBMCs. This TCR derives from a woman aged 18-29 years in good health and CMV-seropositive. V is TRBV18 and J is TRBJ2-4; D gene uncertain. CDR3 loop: CASSPLENGNIQYF. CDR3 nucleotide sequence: TGTGCCAGCTCACCACTCGAAAACGGAAACATTCAGTACTTC. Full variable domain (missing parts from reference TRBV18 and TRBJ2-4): NAGVMQNPRHLVRRRGQEARLRCSPMKGHSHVYWYRQLPEEGLKFMVYLQKENIIDESGMPKERFSAEFPKEGPSILRIQQVVRGDSAAYFCASSPLENGNIQYFGAGTRLSVL.